These T cell receptor beta chains were read from a single sample in a study of T cell changes during pregnancy in multiple sclerosis. The protocol was immunoSEQ multiplex PCR, while the TCRdb copy is restricted to in-frame clones and leaves out a portion. This table holds about 56,000 clones, around 92% found once. Source: CD4+ T cells from peripheral blood mononuclear cells, taken in the second trimester of pregnancy. These TCRs come from a female donor with multiple sclerosis, enrolled in a pregnancy study. The CDR3 runs from the conserved cysteine through the conserved F or W. Each record gives: clone size, V gene, J gene, D gene, CDR3 DNA, CDR3 protein. The D gene is left open where the match is weak. Size values are once, few and many counts, or a class for expanded clones, and some rows have none.

.	TRBV10-2	TRBJ1-1	TRBD1	TGCGCCAGCAGTGAGAAAGGACAGGGAAACACTGAAGCTTTCTTT	CASSEKGQGNTEAFF
.	TRBV27	TRBJ2-2	.	TGTGCCAGCAGTTACGGGAACACCGGGGAGCTGTTTTTT	CASSYGNTGELFF
.	TRBV7-6	TRBJ2-1	TRBD2	TGTGCCAGCAGCTTAAAAGCGGGAGTATATGGGAATGAGCAGTTCTTC	CASSLKAGVYGNEQFF
.	TRBV5-1	TRBJ1-2	.	TGCGCCAGCAGCTTGTTGGGGGGAGATGGCTACACCTTC	CASSLLGGDGYTF
once	TRBV5-6	TRBJ1-5	TRBD1	TGTGCCAGCAGCTCGGAGAGACAGGGATACCAGCCCCAGCATTTT	CASSSERQGYQPQHF
.	TRBV23-1	TRBJ1-2	.	TGCGCCAGCACCCGGCCGGGACTATCCTATGGCTACACCTTC	CASTRPGLSYGYTF
.	TRBV7-6	TRBJ2-2	TRBD2	TGTGCCAGCAGCTTCCTGACTAGCGGGGGGGCCGGGTACACCGGGGAGCTGTTTTTT	CASSFLTSGGAGYTGELFF
.	TRBV7-9	TRBJ2-1	.	TGTGCCAGCAGCCCGGGACTTGGGTCCTACAATGAGCAGTTCTTC	CASSPGLGSYNEQFF
.	TRBV2	TRBJ1-3	TRBD1	TGTGCCAGCATCCCGGACAGGGAAGCGGCTGGAAACACCATATATTTT	CASIPDREAAGNTIYF
.	TRBV29-1	TRBJ2-7	.	TGCAGCGCGGCAGCGGGCTCGTCCTACGAGCAGTACTTC	CSAAAGSSYEQYF
.	TRBV7-9	TRBJ1-1	.	TGTGCCAGCAGCTTAGCGGGACTTGAAGCTTTCTTT	CASSLAGLEAFF
.	TRBV11-2	TRBJ1-2	TRBD1	TGTGCCAGCAGCTTAGGTGCAGGGGGTTATGGCTACACCTTC	CASSLGAGGYGYTF
.	TRBV5-1	TRBJ1-1	.	TGCGCCAGCAGCTACTTCAGGGCCTTGAACACTGAAGCTTTCTTT	CASSYFRALNTEAFF
.	TRBV30	TRBJ1-5	.	TGTGCCTGGAGTTCCTCCCCCGGACTCCCGGATCAGCCCCAGCATTTT	CAWSSSPGLPDQPQHF
.	TRBV4-2	TRBJ2-7	.	TGTGCCAGCAGCCAACGTCAGGGATCCTACGAGCAGTACTTC	CASSQRQGSYEQYF
.	TRBV19	TRBJ1-3	TRBD1	TGTGCCAGTAGCCCACCGGGACAGCTCTCTGGAAACACCATATATTTT	CASSPPGQLSGNTIYF
.	TRBV6-5	TRBJ2-7	TRBD1	TGTGCCAGCAGTTATACGACAGGGGTAAGCTCCTACGAGCAGTACTTC	CASSYTTGVSSYEQYF
.	TRBV29-1	TRBJ2-2	.	TGCAGCGTTACTAAAGGGGTTGGGATAAACACCGGGGAGCTGTTTTTT	CSVTKGVGINTGELFF
.	TRBV7-6	TRBJ1-5	TRBD1	TGTGCCAGCAGCTTGGGACAGGGGAACCGGGGCAATCAGCCCCAGCATTTT	CASSLGQGNRGNQPQHF
.	TRBV5-5	TRBJ2-1	.	TGTGCCAGCAGCCCTCGGACAGTTTCCTACAATGAGCAGTTCTTC	CASSPRTVSYNEQFF
.	TRBV5-1	TRBJ1-1	.	TGCGCCAGCAGCGTGAAGGGGCAGGCGAACACTGAAGCTTTCTTT	CASSVKGQANTEAFF
.	TRBV5-6	TRBJ2-7	.	TGTGCCAGCAGCGCGGGGCGGATCTACGAGCAGTACTTC	CASSAGRIYEQYF
.	TRBV27	TRBJ2-2	.	TGTGCCAGCTCCCCCGTCCGTAATCCTACCGGGGAGCTGTTTTTT	CASSPVRNPTGELFF
.	TRBV29-1	TRBJ2-7	TRBD1	TGCAGCGTGGCTACAGGGGCGGAGGAGCAGTACTTC	CSVATGAEEQYF
.	TRBV6-1	TRBJ2-1	.	TGTGCCAGCAGTGAAAAGGGGAACAATGAGCAGTTCTTC	CASSEKGNNEQFF
once	TRBV5-1	TRBJ2-7	TRBD1	TGCGCCAGCAGCTTCACCGGGACAGGGAATTTGGGTTACGAGCAGTACTTC	CASSFTGTGNLGYEQYF
once	TRBV18	TRBJ1-4	.	TGTGCCAGCTCCGGGGAAAGGAATGAAAAACTGTTTTTT	CASSGERNEKLFF
.	TRBV27	TRBJ2-2	TRBD2	TGTGCCAGCAGTCTCATCGCGGGGGGCGCGAACACCGGGGAGCTGTTTTTT	CASSLIAGGANTGELFF
.	TRBV7-9	TRBJ1-1	.	TGTGCCAGCAGCTTAGGTGGAGCGGACAGTGAAGCTTTCTTT	CASSLGGADSEAFF
.	TRBV5-8	TRBJ1-6	TRBD1	TGTGCCAGCAGCTTGTCGCGCCGACAGGGTCGAAGCTCCTATAATTCACCCCTCCACTTT	CASSLSRRQGRSSYNSPLHF
.	TRBV11-2	TRBJ1-1	.	TGTGCCAGCAGTCCCGCAGGACAGCAAAACTATCCTTTCTTT	CASSPAGQQNYPFF
.	TRBV30	TRBJ1-4	TRBD1	TGTGCCTGGAGTTGGGGCGGGACAGGGGAGTTTCGGGTTAATGAAAAACTGTTTTTT	CAWSWGGTGEFRVNEKLFF
.	TRBV18	TRBJ2-7	TRBD2	TGTGCCAGCTCACCGAGCGGGGGACCCTACGAGCAGTACTTC	CASSPSGGPYEQYF
.	TRBV6-1	TRBJ1-1	.	TGTGCCAGCAGTGCGGGCACTGAAGCTTTCTTT	CASSAGTEAFF
.	TRBV18	TRBJ1-4	.	TGTGCCAGCTCACCAAACGGGGCTAATGAAAAACTGTTTTTT	CASSPNGANEKLFF
.	TRBV19	TRBJ1-1	TRBD1	TGTGCCAGTAGTATACTTTTGCAGAACAGGGGGCACGGAACTGAAGCTTTCTTT	CASSILLQNRGHGTEAFF
.	TRBV2	TRBJ1-2	.	TGTGCCAGCCTCGCCATACAGGGATCTGGTGGCTACACCTTC	CASLAIQGSGGYTF
.	TRBV30	TRBJ1-2	.	TGTGCCTGGAGTGTCACAGGAGCTTATGGCTACACCTTC	CAWSVTGAYGYTF
few	TRBV2	TRBJ2-5	TRBD1	TGTGCCGGAGGACAGGGGAGGACCCAGTACTTC	CAGGQGRTQYF
.	TRBV5-1	TRBJ1-4	.	TGCGCCAGCAGCTCGAACGCACCCGGCCCGGGAGAAAAACTGTTTTTT	CASSSNAPGPGEKLFF
.	TRBV25-1	TRBJ2-7	TRBD1	TGTGCCAGCAGTGGGACAGGGGAGTACGAGCAGTACTTC	CASSGTGEYEQYF
.	TRBV19	TRBJ2-1	.	TGTGCCAGTAGTATAGAATCCGTCAATGAGCAGTTCTTC	CASSIESVNEQFF
.	TRBV5-1	TRBJ2-1	TRBD2	TGCGCCAGCAGCTTGAGGACTAGCGGGAACAATGAGCAGTTCTTC	CASSLRTSGNNEQFF
.	TRBV5-1	TRBJ2-7	TRBD1	TGCGCCAGCAGCTTGCCAGGGGGCGGCGAGCAGTACTTC	CASSLPGGGEQYF
.	TRBV6-5	TRBJ1-1	TRBD1	TGTGCCAGCAGCCATACAGGGGTCATGAACACTGAAGCTTTCTTT	CASSHTGVMNTEAFF
.	TRBV7-9	TRBJ1-2	.	TGTGCCAGCACCCCGCGGAGGGCGGAGGACTATGGCTACACCTTC	CASTPRRAEDYGYTF
.	TRBV4-1	TRBJ2-2	TRBD2	TGCGCCAGCAGCCAACAATGGGGCGGGGGGCGGACCACCGAACACCGGGGAGCTTCGATTTTT	CASSQQWGGGRTTEHRGASIF
.	TRBV25-1	TRBJ1-1	TRBD1	TGTGCCAGCAGATCCCCGGGACAGGGGGCTGGGTACACTGAAGCTTTCTTT	CASRSPGQGAGYTEAFF
once	TRBV30	TRBJ2-7	.	TGTGCCTGGAGTAGCGGCTTTCCGTCCTACGAGCAGTACTTC	CAWSSGFPSYEQYF
.	TRBV30	TRBJ1-2	.	TGTGCCTGGAGTGTACAAGGGCAGGGTGACTATGGCTACACCTTC	CAWSVQGQGDYGYTF
.	TRBV9	TRBJ1-5	TRBD1	TGTGCCAGCAGCGTAGGGGCGACAGGGGGACAGCCCCAGCATTTT	CASSVGATGGQPQHF
.	TRBV5-1	TRBJ2-5	.	TGCGCCAGCAGCTTGGGTTCCTCACTCCAAGAGACCCAGTACTTC	CASSLGSSLQETQYF
.	TRBV5-1	TRBJ2-7	TRBD2	TGCGCCAGCAGCTTAACCGGACTAGAGGACGAGCAGTACTTC	CASSLTGLEDEQYF